The source of this TCR beta chain is a study of blood T cell repertoires in COVID-19. Looked up from germline, CDR1 is SEHNR and CDR2 is FQNEAQ (reference sequence). The V end was cut by 8 bases, the J end by 8 bases, with 13 bases between. The CDR3 consists of 13 residues. Sequencing was performed with immunoSEQ multiplex PCR; in TCRdb, only in-frame clones are kept and a portion is missing. The sample shows about 130,000 clones, approximately 83% of them seen only once. Participants came from roughly 25 US areas, aged roughly 18 to 89 years. For recovered donors of Cohort 3, there were two negative PCRs, clearance, or symptom resolution. This clone showed up just a few times.

This sequence was found in a man aged 45 to 65 who had recovered from COVID-19. The sequencing input was PBMCs or T cells enriched from blood (not recorded which). V and J are TRBV7-9 and TRBJ1-6, with D possibly matching TRBD1 (5 bases). The CDR3 protein is CASGGAADSPLHF. As DNA, the CDR3 is TGTGCCAGCGGCGGGGCTGCGGATTCACCCCTCCACTTT.